These 7 T cell receptor beta chains came from one sample sequenced in a study of OX40 agonist ivuxolimab in advanced cancers. Here immunoSEQ multiplex PCR was the method, and the copy in TCRdb shows in-frame clones only, minus some. The profile shows 70,000 to 100,000 clones, less than 90% of them singletons. Here the sequenced sample was CD4+ or CD8+ T cells sorted from blood, taken in a trial of the OX40 agonist ivuxolimab. The receptors derive from an adult with an advanced solid tumor such as melanoma, head and neck, liver or kidney cancer.

This sequence joins TRBV6-1 and TRBJ2-3; no clear D. V lost 6 bases and J 2 bases, leaving 9 bases between the germline ends. The CDR3 extends over 13 amino acids. Germline V CDR1 and CDR2: MNHNS, SASEGT. CDR3 nucleotides: TGTGCCAGCAGGATCAGGCCCACAGATACGCAGTATTTT. It yields the protein CASRIRPTDTQYF.

The chain employs TRBV28 and TRBJ1-5; tentatively, D is TRBD1 (6 bases). Trimming pared 7 bases from V and 7 bases from J, leaving 14 bases between. Germline loops: CDR1 MDHEN, CDR2 SYDVKM. This CDR3 comprises 13 residues. The CDR3, as DNA: TGTGCCAGCACCCAAGGGGGGGGCCAGCCCCAGCATTTT. Its translation is CASTQGGGQPQHF.

The genes are TRBV6-5 and TRBJ2-3; 7 bases agree with TRBD2. V shed 7 bases, J shed 6 bases, and the junction held 4 bases outside the gene matches. This CDR3 is 12 amino acids long. CDR1 is MNHEY and CDR2 is SVGAGI in the germline V gene. CDR3 protein: CASTGGSDTQYF. The CDR3 coding sequence is TGTGCCAGCACCGGGGGGTCCGATACGCAGTATTTT.

This rearrangement joins TRBV7-3 to TRBJ2-5; no firm D call. Germline loops: CDR1 SGHTA, CDR2 FQGTGA. The CDR3 covers 13 residues. V was trimmed by 4 bases and J by 7 bases, leaving 13 bases between them. CDR3 residues: CASSSFSLGTQYF. The CDR3 region has the DNA TGTGCCAGCAGCTCCTTCAGCCTGGGGACCCAGTACTTC.

The V call is TRBV28, the J call TRBJ1-1; 9 bases fit TRBD1. Trimming cost V 6 bases and J 8 bases; bases outside gene matches: 4. This CDR3 region has 12 residues. CDR1 is MDHEN, CDR2 SYDVKM, per germline. CDR3 nucleotides: TGTGCCAGCAGACTGGGACAGGGCGAAGCTTTCTTT. Translation gives CASRLGQGEAFF.

The V gene is TRBV18, the J gene TRBJ2-3; a weak D match, TRBD2 (5 bases). The germline V and J ends were trimmed by 3 bases and 4 bases, with 17 bases remaining between them. Germline V gene data show CDR1 as KGHSH and CDR2 as LQKENI. CDR3 length: 16 residues. The CDR3 reads CASSPLQVEGADTQYF. The CDR3 nucleotides are TGTGCCAGCTCACCCCTCCAGGTCGAGGGAGCAGATACGCAGTATTTT. The variable domain in full, with the rest retrieved from reference TRBV18 and TRBJ2-3, is NAGVMQNPRHLVRRRGQEARLRCSPMKGHSHVYWYRQLPEEGLKFMVYLQKENIIDESGMPKERFSAEFPKEGPSILRIQQVVRGDSAAYFCASSPLQVEGADTQYFGPGTRLTVL.

This clone was counted a single time. This sequence joins TRBV11-1 and TRBJ1-1, with D maybe TRBD1 (5 bases). This CDR3 has 16 residues. Germline CDR1 and CDR2: SGHAT and FQDESV (reference sequence). Trimming cost V 5 bases and J 5 bases, with 21 bases left between them. CDR3 loop: CASSPSRVGLRTEAFF. The CDR3 nucleotides are TGTGCCAGCAGCCCCTCACGGGTGGGGCTACGGACTGAAGCTTTCTTT.